This TCR beta chain was found in a study of Ad26.COV2.S vaccination and SARS-CoV-2 variants. Measured with immunoSEQ multiplex PCR; TCRdb has only the in-frame clones, and not every one. Of 350,000 to 450,000 clones in the sample, roughly 85% are singletons; the top ten hold 3% to 4%. Treatment of the sample: around 19 received Ad26.COV2.S at low or high dose, single or two shots; a few received placebo; per-sample allocation not given. Day 63 after the first injection of vaccine or placebo was the sampling time. Trimming took 1 base from V and 3 from J; bases not matched to a gene: 6. Looked up from germline, CDR1 is GTSNPN and CDR2 is SVGIG (reference sequence). The CDR3 has 14 residues. This clone occurred a few times.

Source: peripheral blood, taken in a trial of Ad26.COV2.S vaccine versus placebo. This chain links TRBV30 with TRBJ2-7; 7 bases map to TRBD2. The sequence came from a person between 18 and 59 years old who received the Ad26.COV2.S COVID-19 vaccine or a placebo. This CDR3 reads CAWSELALSYEQYF. The DNA of the CDR3 is TGTGCCTGGAGTGAACTAGCGCTCAGCTACGAGCAGTACTTC.